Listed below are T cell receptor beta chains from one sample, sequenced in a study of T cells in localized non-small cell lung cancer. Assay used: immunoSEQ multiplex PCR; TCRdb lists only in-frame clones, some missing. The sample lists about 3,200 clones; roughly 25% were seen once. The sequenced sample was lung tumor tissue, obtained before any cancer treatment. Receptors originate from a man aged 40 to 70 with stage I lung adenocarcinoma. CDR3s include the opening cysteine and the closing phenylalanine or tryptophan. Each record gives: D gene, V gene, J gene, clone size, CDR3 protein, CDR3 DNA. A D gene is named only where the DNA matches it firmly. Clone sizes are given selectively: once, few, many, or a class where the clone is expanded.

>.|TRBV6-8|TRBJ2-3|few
CASSETGGGTDTQYF
TGTGCCAGCAGCGAGACTGGGGGAGGCACAGATACGCAGTATTTT
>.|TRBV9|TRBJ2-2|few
CASRGSARNTGELFF
TGTGCCAGCAGGGGTTCAGCCAGGAACACCGGGGAGCTGTTTTTT
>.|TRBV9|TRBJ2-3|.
CASSVEISDTQYF
TGTGCCAGCAGCGTAGAGATCTCAGATACGCAGTATTTT
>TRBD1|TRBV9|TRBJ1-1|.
CASSVNPGQGASTEAFF
TGTGCCAGCAGCGTTAATCCGGGACAGGGGGCAAGCACTGAAGCTTTCTTT
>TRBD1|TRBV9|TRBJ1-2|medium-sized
CASSVASGQGSNYGYTF
TGTGCCAGCAGCGTAGCTTCCGGACAGGGCTCGAACTATGGCTACACCTTC
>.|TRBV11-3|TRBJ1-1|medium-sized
CASSLSQQNTEAFF
TGTGCCAGCAGCTTATCGCAGCAAAACACTGAAGCTTTCTTT
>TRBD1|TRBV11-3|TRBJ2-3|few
CASSLSGGADTQYF
TGTGCCAGCAGCTTGTCAGGGGGCGCAGATACGCAGTATTTT
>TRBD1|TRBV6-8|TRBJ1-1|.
CASWRGLGNTEAFF
TGTGCCAGCTGGAGGGGGCTCGGGAACACTGAAGCTTTCTTT
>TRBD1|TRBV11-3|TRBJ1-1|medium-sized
CASSPTGVNTEAFF
TGTGCCAGCAGCCCGACAGGGGTCAACACTGAAGCTTTCTTT
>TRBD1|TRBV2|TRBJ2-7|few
CASSSRQGAFYEQYF
TGTGCCAGCAGTTCAAGACAGGGGGCGTTTTACGAGCAGTACTTC
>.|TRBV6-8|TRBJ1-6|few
CASSRVGSYNSPLHF
TGTGCCAGCAGCCGAGTGGGCTCCTATAATTCACCCCTCCACTTT
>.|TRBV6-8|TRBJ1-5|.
CASSPDLGGDGGNQPQHF
TGTGCCAGCAGCCCCGACTTAGGGGGGGATGGGGGCAATCAGCCCCAGCATTTT
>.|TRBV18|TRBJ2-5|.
CASSPLGGTQETQYF
TGTGCCAGCTCACCACTGGGAGGGACACAAGAGACCCAGTACTTC
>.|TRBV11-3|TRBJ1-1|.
CASSRGRGSTEAFF
TGTGCCAGCAGCCGGGGGAGAGGGAGCACTGAAGCTTTCTTT
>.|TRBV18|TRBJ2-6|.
CASRAPSSGANVLTF
TGTGCCAGCAGGGCGCCCAGCTCTGGGGCCAACGTCCTGACTTTC
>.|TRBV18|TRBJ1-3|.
CASSPPGGGNTIYF
TGTGCCAGCTCACCGCCCGGGGGTGGAAACACCATATATTTT